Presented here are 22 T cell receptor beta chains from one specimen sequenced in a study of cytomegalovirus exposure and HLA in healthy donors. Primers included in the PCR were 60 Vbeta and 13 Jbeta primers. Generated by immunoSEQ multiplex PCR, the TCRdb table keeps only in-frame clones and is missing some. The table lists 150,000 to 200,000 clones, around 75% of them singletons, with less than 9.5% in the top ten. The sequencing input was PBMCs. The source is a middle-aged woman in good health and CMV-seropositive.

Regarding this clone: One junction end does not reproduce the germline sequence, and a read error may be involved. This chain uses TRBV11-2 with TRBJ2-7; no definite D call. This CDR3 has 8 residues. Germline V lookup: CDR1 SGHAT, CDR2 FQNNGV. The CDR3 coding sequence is TGTGCCAGCAGCCCCCAGGACTTC. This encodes CASSPQDF.

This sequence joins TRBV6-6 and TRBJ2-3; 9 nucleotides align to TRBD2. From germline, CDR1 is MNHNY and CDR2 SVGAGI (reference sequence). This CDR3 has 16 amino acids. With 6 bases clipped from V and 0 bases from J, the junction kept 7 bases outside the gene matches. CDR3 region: CASRTTGLASTDTQYF. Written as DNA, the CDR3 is TGTGCCAGCAGAACTACGGGACTAGCTAGCACAGATACGCAGTATTTT.

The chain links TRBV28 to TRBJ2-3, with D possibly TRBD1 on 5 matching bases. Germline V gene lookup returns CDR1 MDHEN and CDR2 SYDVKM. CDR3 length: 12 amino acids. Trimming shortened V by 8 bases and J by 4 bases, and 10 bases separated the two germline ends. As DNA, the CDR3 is TGTGCCAGCTCTCTAGGGGCAGATACGCAGTATTTT. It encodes CASSLGADTQYF.

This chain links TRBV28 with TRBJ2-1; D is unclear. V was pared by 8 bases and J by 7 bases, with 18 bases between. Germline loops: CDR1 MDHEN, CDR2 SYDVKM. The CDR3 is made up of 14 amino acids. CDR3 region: CASRTESRINEQFF. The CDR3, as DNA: TGTGCCAGCCGTACTGAGTCTAGGATAAATGAGCAGTTCTTC.

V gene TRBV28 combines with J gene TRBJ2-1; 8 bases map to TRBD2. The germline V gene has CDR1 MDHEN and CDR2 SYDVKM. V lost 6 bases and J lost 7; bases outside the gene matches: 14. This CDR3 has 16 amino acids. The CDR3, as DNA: TGTGCCAGCAGCCCTCGGGGGGGCGGGAGATTTAATGAGCAGTTCTTC. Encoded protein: CASSPRGGGRFNEQFF. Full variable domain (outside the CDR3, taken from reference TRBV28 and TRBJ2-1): DVKVTQSSRYLVKRTGEKVFLECVQDMDHENMFWYRQDPGLGLRLIYFSYDVKMKEKGDIPEGYSVSREKKERFSLILESASTNQTSMYLCASSPRGGGRFNEQFFGPGTRLTVL.

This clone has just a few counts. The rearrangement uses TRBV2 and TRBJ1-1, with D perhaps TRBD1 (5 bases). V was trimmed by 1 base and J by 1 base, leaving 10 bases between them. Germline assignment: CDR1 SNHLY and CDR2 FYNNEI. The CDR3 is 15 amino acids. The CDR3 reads CASSEDRLSNTEAFF. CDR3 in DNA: TGTGCCAGCAGTGAAGACAGGTTATCGAACACTGAAGCTTTCTTT.

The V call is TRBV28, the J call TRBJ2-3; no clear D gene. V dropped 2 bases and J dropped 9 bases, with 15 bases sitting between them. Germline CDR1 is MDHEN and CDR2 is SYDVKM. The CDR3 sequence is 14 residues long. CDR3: CASSLKIALDTQYF. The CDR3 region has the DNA TGTGCCAGCAGTTTAAAGATAGCTCTTGACACGCAGTATTTT.

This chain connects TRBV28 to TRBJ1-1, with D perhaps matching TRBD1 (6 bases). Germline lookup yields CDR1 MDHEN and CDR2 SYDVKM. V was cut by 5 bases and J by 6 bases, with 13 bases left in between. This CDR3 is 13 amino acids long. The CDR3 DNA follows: TGTGCCAGCAGTCGAAACAGGGTCGCTGAAGCTTTCTTT. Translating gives CASSRNRVAEAFF.

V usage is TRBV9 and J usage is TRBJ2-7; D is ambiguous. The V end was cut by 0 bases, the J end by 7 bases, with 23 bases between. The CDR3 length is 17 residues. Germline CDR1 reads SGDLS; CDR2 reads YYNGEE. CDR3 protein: CASSVDDRRPQVGEQYF. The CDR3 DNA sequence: TGTGCCAGCAGCGTAGACGACCGGCGACCCCAGGTTGGAGAGCAGTACTTC.

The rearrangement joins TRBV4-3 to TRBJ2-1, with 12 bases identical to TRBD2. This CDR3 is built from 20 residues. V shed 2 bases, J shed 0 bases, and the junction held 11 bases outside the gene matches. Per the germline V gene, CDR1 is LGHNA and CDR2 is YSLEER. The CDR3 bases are TGCGCCAGCAGCCAACTGGAGGGACTAGCGGGCACCCTCTCCTACAATGAGCAGTTCTTC. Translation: CASSQLEGLAGTLSYNEQFF.

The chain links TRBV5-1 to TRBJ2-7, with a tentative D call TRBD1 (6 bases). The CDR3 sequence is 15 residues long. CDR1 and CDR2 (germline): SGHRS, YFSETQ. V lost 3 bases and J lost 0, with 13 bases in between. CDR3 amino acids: CASSWGRRSSYEQYF. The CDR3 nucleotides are TGCGCCAGCAGCTGGGGGCGCAGGAGCTCCTACGAGCAGTACTTC.

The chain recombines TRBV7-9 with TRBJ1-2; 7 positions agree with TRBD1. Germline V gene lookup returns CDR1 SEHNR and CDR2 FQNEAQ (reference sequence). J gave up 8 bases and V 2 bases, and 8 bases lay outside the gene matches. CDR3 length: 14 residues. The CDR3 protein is CASSLYHRGNGYTF. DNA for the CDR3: TGTGCCAGCAGCTTATATCACAGGGGAAACGGCTACACCTTC.

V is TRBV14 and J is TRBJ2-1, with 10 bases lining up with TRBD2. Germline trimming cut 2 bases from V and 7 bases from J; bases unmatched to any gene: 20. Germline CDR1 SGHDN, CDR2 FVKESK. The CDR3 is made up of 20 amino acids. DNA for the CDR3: TGTGCCAGCAGCCAAAGCCGATACAGGGCGCGGCTAGCGGGAGCGAATGAGCAGTTCTTC. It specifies CASSQSRYRARLAGANEQFF.

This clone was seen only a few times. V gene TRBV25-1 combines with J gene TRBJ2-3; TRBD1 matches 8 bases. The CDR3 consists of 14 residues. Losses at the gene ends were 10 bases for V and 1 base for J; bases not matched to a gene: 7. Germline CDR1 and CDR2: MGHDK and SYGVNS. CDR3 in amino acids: CATLGGQGTDTQYF. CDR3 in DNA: TGTGCCACCCTGGGGGGACAGGGCACAGATACGCAGTATTTT.

CDR3 sequence (DNA): TGTGCCAGCAAAAAAGCGGAGTCTAGCAATCAGCCCCAGCATTTT. Protein sequence: CASKKAESSNQPQHF. The V call is TRBV2, the J call TRBJ1-5; D unclear. CDR3 length: 15 amino acids. Trimming cost V 7 bases and J 0 bases, with 13 bases left between them. The germline CDR1 and CDR2 sequences are SNHLY and FYNNEI. Full variable domain (rest looked up from reference TRBV2 and TRBJ1-5): EPEVTQTPSHQVTQMGQEVILRCVPISNHLYFYWYRQILGQKVEFLVSFYNNEISEKSEIFDDQFSVERPDGSNFTLKIRSTKLEDSAMYFCASKKAESSNQPQHFGDGTRLSIL.

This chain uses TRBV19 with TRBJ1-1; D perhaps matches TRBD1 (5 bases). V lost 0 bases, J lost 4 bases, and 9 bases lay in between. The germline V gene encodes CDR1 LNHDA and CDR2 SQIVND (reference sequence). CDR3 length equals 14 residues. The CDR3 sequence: CASSIERGSTEAFF. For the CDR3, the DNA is TGTGCCAGTAGTATAGAAAGGGGCTCCACTGAAGCTTTCTTT.

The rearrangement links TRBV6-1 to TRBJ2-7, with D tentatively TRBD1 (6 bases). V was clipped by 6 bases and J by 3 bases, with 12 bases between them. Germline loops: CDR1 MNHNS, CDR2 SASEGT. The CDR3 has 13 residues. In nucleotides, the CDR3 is TGTGCCAGCAGAGGGACACCCTTCTACGAGCAGTACTTC. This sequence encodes CASRGTPFYEQYF.

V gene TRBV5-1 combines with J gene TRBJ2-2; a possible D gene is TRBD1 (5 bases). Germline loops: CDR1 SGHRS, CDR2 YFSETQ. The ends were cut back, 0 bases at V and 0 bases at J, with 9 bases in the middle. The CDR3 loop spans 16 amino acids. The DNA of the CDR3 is TGCGCCAGCAGCTTGGACAGGCTACCGAACACCGGGGAGCTGTTTTTT. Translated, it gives CASSLDRLPNTGELFF.

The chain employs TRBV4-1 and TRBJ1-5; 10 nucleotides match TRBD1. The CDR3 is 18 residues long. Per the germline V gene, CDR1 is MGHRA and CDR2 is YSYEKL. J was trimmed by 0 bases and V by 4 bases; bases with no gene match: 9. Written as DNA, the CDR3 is TGCGCCAGCAGCCTCGTCGGGACAGGGGAGGGTAGCAATCAGCCCCAGCATTTT. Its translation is CASSLVGTGEGSNQPQHF.

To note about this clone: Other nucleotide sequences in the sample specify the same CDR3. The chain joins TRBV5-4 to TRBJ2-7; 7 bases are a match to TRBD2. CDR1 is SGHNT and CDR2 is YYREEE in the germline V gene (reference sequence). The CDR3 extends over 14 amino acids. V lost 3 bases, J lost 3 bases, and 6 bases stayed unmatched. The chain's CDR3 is CASSYLAGRYEQYF. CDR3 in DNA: TGTGCCAGCAGCTACTTAGCGGGCCGCTACGAGCAGTACTTC.

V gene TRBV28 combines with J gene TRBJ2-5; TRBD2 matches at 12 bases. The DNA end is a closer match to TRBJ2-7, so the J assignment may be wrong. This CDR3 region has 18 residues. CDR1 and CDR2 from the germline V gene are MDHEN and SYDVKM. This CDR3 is CASSLGWTSGTFSYEQYF. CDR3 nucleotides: TGTGCCAGCAGTCTCGGGTGGACTAGCGGGACCTTCTCCTACGAGCAGTACTTC.

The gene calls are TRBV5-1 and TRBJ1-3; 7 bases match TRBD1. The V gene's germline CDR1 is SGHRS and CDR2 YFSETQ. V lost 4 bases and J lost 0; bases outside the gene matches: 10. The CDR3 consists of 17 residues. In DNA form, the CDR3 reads TGCGCCAGCAGCGTGACAGGGTTCCCTATCTCTGGAAACACCATATATTTT. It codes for CASSVTGFPISGNTIYF.